This T cell receptor beta chain was recorded in a study of T cell responses to AZD1222 COVID-19 vaccine (dated by TCRdb to the early 2020s). Describing the broader study: A total of 230 or so trial participants underwent TCR sequencing, of whom 207 received two doses of AZD1222 and some 26 received two doses of the MenACWY control vaccine. Trial participants were enrolled by age into 18-55, 56-69 and 70-plus year subgroups, with about 150, 27 and 61 TCR-sequenced participants respectively. Study-wide conclusions, independent of this receptor: CD4 TCRs associated with the vaccine covered the entire spike protein, and the dominant responses were in regions 160-218 and 743-854. Conclusions about previously exposed vaccinees are limited because only 6 or 7 AZD1222 recipients were SARS-CoV-2 seropositive at baseline. Because no samples from the day 14 peak response were available, repertoires could be characterized only after the peak T cell response. Epitopes outside the regions mutated in the B.1.351 and B.1.1.7 variants were reportedly recognized by nearly half of the unique spike-specific TCRs. The 56-69-year group was small, and its depth increase did not reach significance, likely because of low power. Spike-specific TCR breadth and depth rose significantly after two AZD1222 doses compared with day 0 and with MenACWY recipients. Participants were mostly white British, with more females than males. The authors suggested clonal diversity may have been underestimated.

Its CDR3 holds 13 amino acids, cysteine through phenylalanine. Only the CDR3 region is kept as DNA, spanning 39 bases read in frame from base 1. Trimmed from V: 2 bases; trimmed from J: 5 bases; junction bases lacking a gene match: 2. CDR1 and CDR2 (SNHLY, FYNNEI) derive from the germline V gene. Worth noting for this clone: Its antigen remains unidentified. No much larger clone is present one base from it, and per-base qualities are unavailable.

According to the study, the label for this sample's time point signals: about 28 days (+/-7) after the second vaccine dose. AZD1222 recipients whose second dose came at about 4 weeks and those whose second dose came at about 12 weeks were combined into one group, since spike-specific TCR depth and breadth did not differ between the two schedules. Vaccinee samples came from UK trials COV001 and COV002, including a single-blind randomized controlled phase 2/3 trial of AZD1222 (ChAdOx1 nCoV-19) in healthy adults. For TCRbeta chain sequencing, PBMC samples were collected from trial participants at day 0 and at day 28 after the second dose. The CDR3 regions of human TCRbeta chains were analyzed by immunosequencing. Concerning the study's data processing: Repertoire TCRs were checked for matches against a reference library of SARS-CoV-2-specific TCRs that had been generated using the MIRA antigen-specificity platform. Breadth was defined as the fraction of unique TCRs that were SARS-CoV-2-associated, and depth was defined as the fraction of total T cells that were SARS-CoV-2-associated. Using the MIRA data, every spike-specific TCR was mapped to the spike region that the TCR reacted to and assigned to either a CD4 or a CD8 class. Log10-transformed breadth and depth values were compared by one-way ANOVA with Sidak's multiple comparisons tests. TCRdb re-hosts the immuneACCESS table, in-frame sequences only. Its copies lack some clones; in the studies checked, an unresolved V gene accounts for under half of them, and the cause for the rest is not known. Clone size and the V and J calls come from that table; the DNA yielded D and trimming. Across this sample there are fewer than 150,000 clones, with about 82% seen only once. The ten largest make up 17% of the sample.

This receptor chain uses TRBV2 and TRBJ1-2, with 7 middle bases fitting TRBD1. The sequence came from an adult who received the AZD1222 COVID-19 vaccine. The sample consisted of peripheral blood, taken 28 days after the second AZD1222 dose. This receptor has the CDR3 CASSELQGYGYTF. At the DNA level, the sequence is TGTGCCAGCAGTGAATTACAGGGGTATGGCTACACCTTC.